This T cell receptor beta chain stems from a study of control samples from healthy donors and cancer patients. Some clones are missing from TCRdb's copy, which holds only in-frame ones; the method was immunoSEQ multiplex PCR. The sample has about 200,000 clones; 91% are singletons. The CDR3 runs to 16 residues. The germline V gene has CDR1 LNHDA and CDR2 SQIVND (reference sequence). V was clipped by 7 bases and J by 7 bases; unmatched bases: 11. The material sequenced was blood. The chain employs TRBV19 and TRBJ1-6, with 9 bases fitting TRBD1. The clonotype originates from a man aged 25 to 45 in good health. The DNA of the CDR3 is TGTGCCAGTACCCCCGGACAGGGGCTAAGGAATTCACCCCTCCACTTT. It translates to CASTPGQGLRNSPLHF.